Listed below are T cell receptor beta chains from one sample, sequenced in a study of cytotoxic CD8 clonotypes in ibrutinib-treated CLL. Generated by immunoSEQ multiplex PCR, the TCRdb table keeps only in-frame clones and is missing some. The table has over 200,000 clones, over 65% seen once. The starting material was PBMCs, obtained after 12 months of ibrutinib treatment. These receptors were collected from a human donor with chronic lymphocytic leukemia. Each CDR3 is given with its conserved first and last residue. D genes are given only for firm matches. Clone size is not always given. Where it is, it says once, few, many or a class for expanded clones.

J	D	size	V	DNA	CDR3
TRBJ1-2	.	many	TRBV27	TGTGCCAGCTCCTATAAGGGCAGGGACTATGGCTACACCTTC	CASSYKGRDYGYTF
TRBJ1-5	.	.	TRBV19	TGTGCCAGTAAAAGGGAAGGGAATCAGCCCCAGCATTTT	CASKREGNQPQHF
TRBJ2-7	.	.	TRBV7-2	TGTGCCAGCAGCGAGACTAGGGATTCCTACGAGCAGTACTTC	CASSETRDSYEQYF
TRBJ1-2	.	.	TRBV6-4	TGTGCCAGCAGTGACTCGACACACAGAACCTATGGCTACACCTTC	CASSDSTHRTYGYTF
TRBJ1-4	.	.	TRBV5-1	TGCGCCAGCAGCTTGGGTTCGGGGAGGAAGGAAAAACTGTTTTTT	CASSLGSGRKEKLFF
TRBJ2-3	.	few	TRBV29-1	TGCAGCGTTGAGCCTAGCACAGATACGCAGTATTTT	CSVEPSTDTQYF
TRBJ1-2	.	.	TRBV7-2	TGTGCCAGCAGCTTAACTAGGGCTGGCTACACCTTC	CASSLTRAGYTF
TRBJ1-5	.	.	TRBV30	TGTGCCTGGTCTAGACAGTCAGATCAGCCCCAGCATTTT	CAWSRQSDQPQHF
TRBJ2-3	.	.	TRBV5-1	TGCGCCAGCGCCCGGGGGAGCACAGATACGCAGTATTTT	CASARGSTDTQYF
TRBJ1-6	.	few	TRBV7-8	TGTGCCAGCAGCATCTCAGGTGATTCACCCCTCCACTTT	CASSISGDSPLHF
TRBJ1-2	.	.	TRBV5-1	TGCGCCAGCAGCCGTAACAGGGACCCTAACTATGGCTACACCTTC	CASSRNRDPNYGYTF
TRBJ2-7	.	once	TRBV21-1	TGTGCCAGCAGCAAAGAGGATCAGGGCTACGAGCAGTACTTC	CASSKEDQGYEQYF
TRBJ2-7	TRBD2	.	TRBV7-2	TGTGCCAGCAGTATATGGGGACTAGCGAACGAGCAGTACTTC	CASSIWGLANEQYF
TRBJ2-1	TRBD1	.	TRBV30	TGTGCCTGGAGTACGGGACAGGGAAAGGCATTGGGTTACAATGAGCAGTTCTTC	CAWSTGQGKALGYNEQFF
TRBJ2-1	TRBD1	.	TRBV6-5	TGTGCCAGCAGTAAGGACAGGGTCGCCCTCCCTTCGCAGTTCTTC	CASSKDRVALPSQFF
TRBJ1-1	.	.	TRBV29-1	TGCAGCGTTGAAGTTGGTGCGAACACTGAAGCTTTCTTT	CSVEVGANTEAFF
TRBJ1-2	.	.	TRBV7-9	TGTGCCAGCAGCTTGACCGGTAACTACACCTTC	CASSLTGNYTF
TRBJ1-4	.	.	TRBV6-5	TGTGCCAGCAGTTACGCAGATAATGAAAAACTGTTTTTT	CASSYADNEKLFF
TRBJ1-2	.	.	TRBV5-8	TGTGCCAGCAGCTGGGCGACAGTAACTGGAAACTATGGCTACACCTTC	CASSWATVTGNYGYTF
TRBJ1-2	TRBD1	.	TRBV7-8	TGTGCCAGCAGCTTGGCGACAGGGGGATTTCTTAACTATGGCTACACCTTC	CASSLATGGFLNYGYTF
TRBJ2-3	TRBD2	.	TRBV10-2	TGCGCCAGCAGTCTGGTACTAGCGGGGACAGATACGCAGTATTTT	CASSLVLAGTDTQYF
TRBJ2-7	TRBD2	few	TRBV11-2	TGTGCCAGCAGCGAAGGGACTAGCGGGACCAACGAGCAGTACTTC	CASSEGTSGTNEQYF
TRBJ1-1	.	.	TRBV7-2	TGTGCCAGCAGCCCACTGGGGCCCTTGAACACTGAAGCTTTCTTT	CASSPLGPLNTEAFF
TRBJ1-4	.	.	TRBV18	TGTGCCAGCTCACCTGACCTAAGTTACGGAAATGAAAAACTGTTTTTT	CASSPDLSYGNEKLFF
TRBJ2-1	TRBD2	.	TRBV30	TGTGCCTGGCAGCGGGGGGGCCTTGGTGAGCAGTTCTTC	CAWQRGGLGEQFF
TRBJ1-2	.	.	TRBV4-2	TGTGCCAGCAGCCAGGCCGGGGTCGAAAACTATGGCTACACCTTC	CASSQAGVENYGYTF
TRBJ1-2	TRBD1	.	TRBV6-5	TGTGCCAGCAGTTACCTTGACAGGGCGGATGGCTACACCTTC	CASSYLDRADGYTF
TRBJ2-1	.	.	TRBV5-1	TGCGCCAGCAGCTCTAACCCCTTAACTAGCACGGCCTACAATGAGCAGTTCTTC	CASSSNPLTSTAYNEQFF
TRBJ1-5	.	once	TRBV7-3	TGTGCCAGCAGCTTTAATAGCAATCAGCCCCAGCATTTT	CASSFNSNQPQHF
TRBJ1-2	TRBD1	.	TRBV11-1	TGTGCCAGCAGTCCAGACAGGGCCAATGGCTACACCTTC	CASSPDRANGYTF
TRBJ1-3	.	.	TRBV19	TGTGCCAGTAGTTTGAGACCCCATACCTTCGGAAACACCATATATTTT	CASSLRPHTFGNTIYF
TRBJ2-3	.	.	TRBV9	TGTGCCAGCAGCGTAGAAGGGACGAGCACAGATACGCAGTATTTT	CASSVEGTSTDTQYF
TRBJ1-2	.	few	TRBV3-1/TRBV3-2	TGTGCCAGCCCACGGGGCTACACCTTC	CASPRGYTF
TRBJ1-1	.	once	TRBV5-6	TGTGCCAGCAGCACCGGTCAAAACACTGAAGCTTTCTTT	CASSTGQNTEAFF
TRBJ1-6	TRBD1	.	TRBV5-1	TGCGCCAGCAGCACCGCCGACAGGGGTCTTAATTCACCCCTCCACTTT	CASSTADRGLNSPLHF
TRBJ2-7	.	.	TRBV7-9	TGTGCCAGCAGCTTGAGGAAGGGGAGCTCCTACGAGCAGTACTTC	CASSLRKGSSYEQYF
TRBJ2-1	TRBD2	few	TRBV9	TGTGCCAGCAGCCCCCGGGGGGGATCTGAGCAGTTCTTC	CASSPRGGSEQFF
TRBJ1-1	.	few	TRBV7-2	TGTGCCAGCAGCCGAAGGACGCCGGAGGCTTTCTTT	CASSRRTPEAFF
TRBJ2-2	.	.	TRBV18	TGTGCCAGCTGGGACACCGGGGAGCTGTTTTTT	CASWDTGELFF
TRBJ2-7	TRBD2	.	TRBV2	TGTGCCAGCAGCGGAGCCCGACTAGCGCCCCTCACCTACGAGCAGTACTTC	CASSGARLAPLTYEQYF
TRBJ1-2	TRBD1	once	TRBV27	TGTGCCAGCAGCCTCAAGGGCTCGGGACAGGGCTACACCTTC	CASSLKGSGQGYTF
TRBJ2-4	.	.	TRBV5-6	TGTGCCAGCAGCTTGCGTTGGTCGGCGGCCAAAAACATTCAGTACTTC	CASSLRWSAAKNIQYF
TRBJ2-7	.	.	TRBV7-3	TGTGCCAGCAGCTTTCTGTCAGATTACGAGCAGTACTTC	CASSFLSDYEQYF
TRBJ1-2	TRBD1	few	TRBV29-1	TGCAGCGTTCAAAACGGACAGGGATTGAACTATGGCTACACCTTC	CSVQNGQGLNYGYTF
TRBJ2-7	TRBD2	.	TRBV27	TGTGCCAGCAGTTCGGCTAGCGGGGTCTACGAGCAGTACTTC	CASSSASGVYEQYF
TRBJ2-1	.	.	TRBV13	TGTGCCAGCAGCCCACTAGCACCCTACAATGAGCAGTTCTTC	CASSPLAPYNEQFF
TRBJ1-1	.	.	TRBV9	TGTGCCAGCAGCGTGGGGGGAATTAACACTGAAGCTTTCTTT	CASSVGGINTEAFF
TRBJ2-1	TRBD2	once	TRBV6-4	TGTGCCAGCAGTGGTTTGGGGACTAGCGGGGTAAACAATGAGCAGTTCTTC	CASSGLGTSGVNNEQFF
TRBJ2-3	TRBD2	.	TRBV7-9	TGTGCCAGCAGTCGGGAGGGCCAATACACAGATACGCAGTATTTT	CASSREGQYTDTQYF
TRBJ2-1	.	.	TRBV18	TGTGCCAGCTCACCCCGGGGCAGCGAGGCCAATGAGCAGTTCTTC	CASSPRGSEANEQFF
TRBJ2-1	.	.	TRBV12-5	TGTGCTAGTGGTTGGGGAGCCTCCTACAATGAGCAGTTCTTC	CASGWGASYNEQFF
TRBJ2-7	.	.	TRBV7-2	TGTGCCAGCAGCTTAGTTGGGGCAGTAGGCTCCTACGAGCAGTACTTC	CASSLVGAVGSYEQYF
TRBJ1-1	.	.	TRBV29-1	TGCAGCGCCGCCCTTGGACAGCTGAACACTGAAGCTTTCTTT	CSAALGQLNTEAFF
TRBJ1-5	.	.	TRBV18	TGTGCCAGCTCTCCCCAGGGACCTCAGCCCCAGCATTTT	CASSPQGPQPQHF
TRBJ2-7	TRBD2	.	TRBV19	TGTGCCAGTAGTATGGGAACTAGCGGATCCTACGAGCAGTACTTC	CASSMGTSGSYEQYF
TRBJ1-4	.	.	TRBV4-2	TGTGCCAGCAGCCCTTCCCGGGAAGCAACTAATGAAAAACTGTTTTTT	CASSPSREATNEKLFF
TRBJ2-3	.	few	TRBV6-5	TGTGCCAGCAGTTACTCGAAGGGGCGGGGGCAGAGGGAGCAGTATTTT	CASSYSKGRGQREQYF
TRBJ2-3	.	.	TRBV9	TGTGCCAGCAGTATCAGGGGAGGGGTGGCGTATTTT	CASSIRGGVAYF
TRBJ2-2	.	few	TRBV18	TGTGCCAGCTCACCAGGGAACGCGAACACCGGGGAGCTGTTTTTT	CASSPGNANTGELFF